Shown below are 25 T cell receptor beta chains from a single sample sequenced in a study of blood T cell repertoires in COVID-19. Using immunoSEQ multiplex PCR, the repertoire was profiled, and TCRdb retains in-frame clones only, with some absent. The sample records about 230,000 clones, roughly 84% being singletons. Material: peripheral blood. The source is a man aged 35-49 years who had recovered from COVID-19.

This clone was detected once. As DNA, the CDR3 is TGTGCCAGCAACCCTCGGTCGAGTTACGAGCAGTACTTC. Encoded protein: CASNPRSSYEQYF. V and J are TRBV2 and TRBJ2-7, with D unclear. CDR1 and CDR2 (germline): SNHLY, FYNNEI. The CDR3 has 13 amino acids. Deletions cut 7 bases from V and 4 bases from J, with 14 bases between.

The gene calls are TRBV27 and TRBJ2-1; 10 bases are a match to TRBD2. The CDR3 loop spans 14 amino acids. With 6 bases clipped from V and 7 bases from J, the junction kept 6 bases outside the gene matches. Germline V gives CDR1 MNHEY, CDR2 SMNVEV (reference sequence). The CDR3 DNA sequence: TGTGCCAGCAGACAAAGGACTAGCGGTAATGAGCAGTTCTTC. This sequence encodes CASRQRTSGNEQFF.

The rearrangement joins TRBV29-1 to TRBJ2-1, with 12 nucleotides matching TRBD2. The germline V gene has CDR1 SQVTM and CDR2 ANQGSEA. With 4 bases clipped from V and 6 bases from J, the junction kept 7 bases outside the gene matches. The CDR3 loop spans 15 amino acids. CDR3 sequence reads: CSVGLAGGLFNEQFF. CDR3 coding DNA: TGCAGCGTTGGGCTAGCGGGAGGGCTCTTCAATGAGCAGTTCTTC.

In this sample, this clone turned up a few times. In DNA form, the CDR3 reads TGTGCCAGTACCATAAGCCCAAAAGCTAACTATGGCTACACCTTC. Its translation is CASTISPKANYGYTF. The chain combines TRBV19 with TRBJ1-2; D unresolved. Germline V lookup: CDR1 LNHDA, CDR2 SQIVND (reference sequence). The CDR3 sequence is 15 residues long. V lost 7 bases, J lost 0 bases, and 15 bases lay in between.

The V call is TRBV10-1, the J call TRBJ1-2, with D unresolved. V was clipped by 6 bases and J by 3 bases, with 17 bases between them. The germline gives CDR1 WNHNN, CDR2 SYGVQD (reference sequence). CDR3 length: 15 amino acids. CDR3 bases: TGCGCCAGCAGCGAGAACGGGGAAGAGGACTATGGCTACACCTTC. The encoded protein is CASSENGEEDYGYTF.

This clone was recorded only once. The J gene is TRBJ1-2, the V gene TRBV19; D is unclear. Trimming shortened V by 3 bases and J by 0 bases, and 8 bases separated the two germline ends. There are 14 residues in the CDR3. CDR1 and CDR2 from the germline V gene are LNHDA and SQIVND (reference sequence). CDR3: CASSMTHTNYGYTF. Here the CDR3 DNA reads TGTGCCAGTAGTATGACACACACTAACTATGGCTACACCTTC.

The rearrangement uses TRBV4-3 and TRBJ2-7; no firm D call. This CDR3 spans 15 amino acids. Deletions cut 0 bases from V and 0 bases from J, with 9 bases between. Germline V gives CDR1 LGHNA, CDR2 YSLEER. In DNA form, the CDR3 reads TGCGCCAGCAGCCAAGATCGCCCAGGCTCCTACGAGCAGTACTTC. Encoded protein: CASSQDRPGSYEQYF.

The chain couples TRBV10-1 to TRBJ2-1, with 10 bases that match TRBD2. The length of the CDR3 is 16 residues. CDR1 and CDR2 from the germline V gene are WNHNN and SYGVQD (reference sequence). V was clipped by 0 bases and J by 6 bases; unmatched bases: 5. This chain's CDR3 is CASSESASGGFNEQFF. For the CDR3, the DNA is TGCGCCAGCAGTGAGTCTGCTAGCGGGGGTTTCAATGAGCAGTTCTTC.

The chain carries TRBV6-2 or TRBV6-3 and TRBJ2-7; 11 bases line up with TRBD2. Germline V lookup: CDR1 MNHEY, CDR2 SVGEGT. The CDR3 covers 16 residues. J gave up 2 bases and V 5 bases, and 8 bases lay outside the gene matches. The CDR3 DNA reads as TGTGCCAGCAGTAACCGCCTAGCGGGAGGCCCCTACGAGCAGTACTTC. This codes for CASSNRLAGGPYEQYF.

The CDR3: CASSRGPGQGRTGELFF. The DNA of the CDR3 is TGCGCCAGCAGCAGGGGACCGGGACAGGGTCGGACCGGGGAGCTGTTTTTT. V usage is TRBV5-1 and J usage is TRBJ2-2; the match to TRBD1 covers 9 bases. The CDR3 consists of 17 residues. The V gene's germline CDR1 is SGHRS and CDR2 YFSETQ. V shed 4 bases and J 5 bases; nucleotides not matched to a gene: 12.

The chain joins TRBV27 to TRBJ2-7; possibly TRBD2 for D (6 bases). The V gene lost 8 bases and the J gene lost 0 bases, with 17 bases spanning the gap. The CDR3 spans 15 residues. Germline CDR1 and CDR2: MNHEY and SMNVEV (reference sequence). The CDR3 spells CASSSERATSYEQYF. The CDR3 DNA sequence: TGTGCCAGCTCTTCCGAGCGGGCGACCTCCTACGAGCAGTACTTC.

The chain uses TRBV10-3 and TRBJ2-1, with TRBD1 matching 10 bases. The CDR3 extends over 12 amino acids. CDR1 ENHRY and CDR2 SYGVKD come from the germline V gene. Trimming took 10 bases from V and 7 from J; bases not matched to a gene: 4. The CDR3 DNA sequence: TGTGCCAGCCAGGGACAGGGGAATGAGCAGTTCTTC. It translates to CASQGQGNEQFF.

V usage is TRBV10-3 and J usage is TRBJ1-4; 8 bases are shared with TRBD1. Germline CDR1 ENHRY, CDR2 SYGVKD. The CDR3 runs to 15 residues. V was clipped by 8 bases and J by 8 bases; unmatched bases: 13. CDR3: CAIGAGQGDVEKLFF. DNA for the CDR3: TGTGCCATCGGTGCTGGACAGGGAGACGTGGAAAAACTGTTTTTT.

The V and J genes are TRBV5-1 and TRBJ1-4, with 7 bases matching TRBD1. Trimming cost V 5 bases and J 0 bases; bases outside gene matches: 1. Germline values: CDR1 SGHRS, CDR2 YFSETQ. The CDR3 is 14 amino acids. In nucleotides, the CDR3 is TGCGCCAGCAGAGGACAGGCAACTAATGAAAAACTGTTTTTT. Translating it yields CASRGQATNEKLFF.

The chain recombines TRBV5-1 with TRBJ2-2; 8 nucleotides align to TRBD1. V shed 2 bases, J shed 1 base, and the junction held 1 base outside the gene matches. This CDR3 is built from 15 residues. The germline gives CDR1 SGHRS, CDR2 YFSETQ. CDR3 amino acids: CASSFGQGNTGELFF. The CDR3 bases are TGCGCCAGCAGCTTCGGACAGGGGAACACCGGGGAGCTGTTTTTT.

The chain carries TRBV5-4 and TRBJ2-6, with TRBD2 matching 13 bases. The CDR3 contains 18 residues. The trim removed 5 bases at V and 0 bases at J, leaving 5 bases unmatched. Germline values: CDR1 SGHNT, CDR2 YYREEE (reference sequence). Here the CDR3 reads CASSSGLAGHSGANVLTF. DNA of the CDR3: TGTGCCAGCAGTTCGGGACTAGCGGGACACTCTGGGGCCAACGTCCTGACTTTC.

The chain employs TRBV4-3 and TRBJ2-7, with D perhaps matching TRBD2 (5 bases). Trimming pared 0 bases from V and 7 bases from J, leaving 16 bases between. The CDR3 runs to 15 residues. Germline CDR1 is LGHNA and CDR2 is YSLEER. CDR3 bases: TGCGCCAGCAGCCAAGACGGACTCTCACCGCGGGAGCAGTACTTC. This translates into CASSQDGLSPREQYF.

The rearrangement links TRBV6-5 to TRBJ2-3, with D tentatively TRBD1 (6 bases). Trimming shortened V by 9 bases and J by 0 bases, and 16 bases separated the two germline ends. Per the germline V gene, CDR1 is MNHEY and CDR2 is SVGAGI. There are 15 residues in the CDR3. CDR3 protein: CASGGAVSSTDTQYF. CDR3 DNA sequence: TGTGCCAGTGGGGGCGCGGTCTCTAGCACAGATACGCAGTATTTT.

The J gene is TRBJ2-1, the V gene TRBV5-1; possibly TRBD2 for D (6 bases). CDR1 and CDR2 from the germline V gene are SGHRS and YFSETQ. CDR3 length: 12 amino acids. V lost 4 bases to trimming and J lost 7 bases, with 9 bases between them. The CDR3 protein is CASSKGGNEQFF. The CDR3 DNA follows: TGCGCCAGCAGCAAGGGAGGTAATGAGCAGTTCTTC.

The rearrangement uses TRBV4-3 and TRBJ2-5; D ambiguous. V dropped 0 bases and J dropped 9 bases, with 11 bases sitting between them. This CDR3 contains 13 residues. In germline, CDR1 is LGHNA, CDR2 YSLEER. CDR3 nucleotides: TGCGCCAGCAGCCAAGATAGATCCTATCCCCAGTACTTC. This sequence encodes CASSQDRSYPQYF.

The chain carries TRBV5-1 and TRBJ2-7; 7 bases align to TRBD1. This CDR3 comprises 13 residues. V shed 4 bases, J shed 4 bases, and the junction held 5 bases outside the gene matches. The germline gives CDR1 SGHRS, CDR2 YFSETQ. The CDR3 bases are TGCGCCAGCAGCGGGACAGAAAAATACGAGCAGTACTTC. This encodes CASSGTEKYEQYF.

This sequence joins TRBV11-3 and TRBJ2-1; tentative D call: TRBD1 (6 bases). V was pared by 5 bases and J by 8 bases, with 10 bases between. Looked up from germline, CDR1 is SGHNT and CDR2 is YENEEA. This CDR3 spans 12 amino acids. CDR3 bases: TGTGCCAGCAGCCTACAGGGCGATGAGCAGTTCTTC. Translation: CASSLQGDEQFF. The full variable domain, its missing parts supplied by reference TRBV11-3 and TRBJ2-1, is EAGVVQSPRYKIIEKKQPVAFWCNPISGHNTLYWYLQNLGQGPELLIRYENEEAVDDSQLPKDRFSAERLKGVDSTLKIQPAELGDSAVYLCASSLQGDEQFFGPGTRLTVL.

This sequence joins TRBV2 and TRBJ1-6; D gene unclear. V was cut by 4 bases and J by 9 bases, with 7 bases left in between. This CDR3 is 12 amino acids long. Germline CDR1 is SNHLY and CDR2 is FYNNEI. The CDR3 is CASSGNFSPLHF. The CDR3 DNA is TGTGCCAGCAGTGGCAACTTTTCACCCCTCCACTTT.

This sequence joins TRBV6-5 and TRBJ2-7, with 12 bases that match TRBD2. This CDR3 is 15 amino acids long. Germline CDR1 is MNHEY and CDR2 is SVGAGI. Trimming took 5 bases from V and 6 from J; bases not matched to a gene: 8. CDR3 region: CASSRGLAGLLEQYF. CDR3 DNA sequence: TGTGCCAGCAGTCGCGGACTAGCGGGGCTGCTCGAGCAGTACTTC.

The rearrangement uses TRBV19 and TRBJ1-5; 11 positions agree with TRBD1. V shed 5 bases, J shed 2 bases, and the junction held 8 bases outside the gene matches. Germline V gives CDR1 LNHDA, CDR2 SQIVND (reference sequence). The CDR3 length is 17 residues. The CDR3 sequence is CASSPRTGGLRNQPQHF. In nucleotides, the CDR3 is TGTGCCAGTAGTCCCAGGACAGGGGGCCTTCGCAATCAGCCCCAGCATTTT.